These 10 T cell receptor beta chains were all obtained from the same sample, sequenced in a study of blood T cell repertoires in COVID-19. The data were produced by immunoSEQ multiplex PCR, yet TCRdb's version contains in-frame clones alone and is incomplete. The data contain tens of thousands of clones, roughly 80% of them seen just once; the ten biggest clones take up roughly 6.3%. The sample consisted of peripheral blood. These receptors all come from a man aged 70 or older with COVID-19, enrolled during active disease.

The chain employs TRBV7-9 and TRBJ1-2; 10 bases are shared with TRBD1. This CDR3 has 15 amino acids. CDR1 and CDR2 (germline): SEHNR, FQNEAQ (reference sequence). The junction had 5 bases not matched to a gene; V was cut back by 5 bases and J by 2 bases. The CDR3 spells CASSPTGGFNYGYTF. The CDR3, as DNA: TGTGCCAGCAGCCCGACAGGGGGCTTCAACTATGGCTACACCTTC. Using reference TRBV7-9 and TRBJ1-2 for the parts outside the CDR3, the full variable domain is DTGVSQNPRHKITKRGQNVTFRCDPISEHNRLYWYRQTLGQGPEFLTYFQNEAQLEKSRLLSDRFSAERPKGSFSTLEIQRTEQGDSAMYLCASSPTGGFNYGYTFGSGTRLTVV.

This CDR3 is CASSLAPGRGAKNIQYF. CDR3 nucleotide sequence: TGTGCCAGCAGCTTGGCCCCTGGGAGAGGAGCCAAAAACATTCAGTACTTC. This chain connects TRBV5-4 to TRBJ2-4; possible D gene TRBD2, 5 bases. Deletions cut 0 bases from V and 0 bases from J, with 13 bases between. The CDR3 runs 17 residues. Germline V gene lookup returns CDR1 SGHNT and CDR2 YYREEE (reference sequence). Full variable domain (outside the CDR3, taken from reference TRBV5-4 and TRBJ2-4): ETGVTQSPTHLIKTRGQQVTLRCSSQSGHNTVSWYQQALGQGPQFIFQYYREEENGRGNFPPRFSGLQFPNYSSELNVNALELDDSALYLCASSLAPGRGAKNIQYFGAGTRLSVL.

The CDR3 reads CASSLAGQGRAEAFF. The CDR3 coding sequence is TGTGCCAGCAGTTTAGCCGGACAGGGAAGGGCTGAAGCTTTCTTT. The V gene is TRBV28, the J gene TRBJ1-1; 8 bases match TRBD1. J was trimmed by 6 bases and V by 2 bases; bases with no gene match: 8. The CDR3 length is 15 residues. CDR1 and CDR2 from the germline V gene are MDHEN and SYDVKM.

DNA of the CDR3: TGTGCCAGCAGCGTAGGACAGGGCAATCAGCCCCAGCATTTT. It codes for CASSVGQGNQPQHF. The V and J genes are TRBV9 and TRBJ1-5; tentatively, D is TRBD1 (6 bases). V gave up 0 bases and J gave up 2 bases, with 6 bases separating them. Germline V lookup: CDR1 SGDLS, CDR2 YYNGEE. This CDR3 has 14 residues.

CDR3 DNA sequence: TGCGCCAGCAGTGAGTGGGTGGACAGTTGGAGCAATCAGCCCCAGCATTTT. This translates into CASSEWVDSWSNQPQHF. The chain uses TRBV10-2 and TRBJ1-5; perhaps TRBD1 as D (6 bases). The germline V gene has CDR1 WSHSY and CDR2 SAAADI. The CDR3 spans 17 residues. V was pared by 1 base and J by 1 base, with 14 bases between.

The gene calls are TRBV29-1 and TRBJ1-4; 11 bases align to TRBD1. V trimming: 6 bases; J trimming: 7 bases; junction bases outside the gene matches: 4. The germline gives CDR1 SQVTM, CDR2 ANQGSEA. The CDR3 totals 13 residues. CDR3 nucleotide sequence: TGCAGCGTCGGGGGACAGGGGGGTGAAAAACTGTTTTTT. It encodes CSVGGQGGEKLFF.

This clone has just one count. The CDR3 here is CASSFSPDTQYF. The DNA for the CDR3 is TGTGCCAGCAGTTTTTCTCCAGATACGCAGTATTTT. The rearrangement joins TRBV27 to TRBJ2-3; D gene unclear. V lost 3 bases, J lost 4 bases, and 5 bases lay in between. Germline CDR1 MNHEY, CDR2 SMNVEV (reference sequence). The CDR3 is made up of 12 amino acids.

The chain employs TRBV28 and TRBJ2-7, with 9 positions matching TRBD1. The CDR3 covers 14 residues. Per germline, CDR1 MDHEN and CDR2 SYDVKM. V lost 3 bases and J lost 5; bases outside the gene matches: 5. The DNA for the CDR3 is TGTGCCAGCAGTTTCCCGGACAGGGGAAACGAGCAGTACTTC. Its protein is CASSFPDRGNEQYF.

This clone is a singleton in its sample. The CDR3: CASSFRQGMTGELFF. DNA of the CDR3: TGTGCCAGCAGCTTTAGACAGGGGATGACCGGGGAGCTGTTTTTT. The chain couples TRBV11-2 to TRBJ2-2; TRBD1 aligns across 8 bases. Germline V lookup: CDR1 SGHAT, CDR2 FQNNGV. The CDR3 extends over 15 amino acids. Trimming took 3 bases from V and 5 from J; bases not matched to a gene: 5. The whole variable domain, remainder taken from reference TRBV11-2 and TRBJ2-2, is EAGVAQSPRYKIIEKRQSVAFWCNPISGHATLYWYQQILGQGPKLLIQFQNNGVVDDSQLPKDRFSAERLKGVDSTLKIQPAKLEDSAVYLCASSFRQGMTGELFFGEGSRLTVL.

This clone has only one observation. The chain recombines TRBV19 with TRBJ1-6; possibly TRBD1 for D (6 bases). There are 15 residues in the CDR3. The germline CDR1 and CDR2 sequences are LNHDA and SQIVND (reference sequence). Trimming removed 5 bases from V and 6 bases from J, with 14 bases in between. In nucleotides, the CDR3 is TGTGCCAGTAGTCTAAACCAGGGGCGTAATTCACCCCTCCACTTT. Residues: CASSLNQGRNSPLHF.